This TCR beta chain was sequenced during a study of blood T cell repertoires in COVID-19. At the level of the study: Whether acute or convalescent, the COVID-19 samples came from the United States, Italy and Spain.

In the original workflow: Amplifying reference gene primers gave estimates of nucleated cell counts. Using immunoSEQ multiplex PCR, the repertoire was profiled, and TCRdb retains in-frame clones only, with some absent. V and J calls and clone size are as listed in that table; D and trimming were resolved from the DNA. The table has about 98,000 clones, around nine tenths seen once. The CDR3 has 18 amino acids. The ends lost 4 bases at V and 0 bases at J; junction bases unmatched: 8. Germline V gives CDR1 MNHNS, CDR2 SASEGT. The source of this sequence is a man aged 45 to 65 with acute or convalescent COVID-19. Material: peripheral blood. The chain links TRBV6-1 to TRBJ2-6, with TRBD2 identical over 8 bases. CDR3 sequence reads: CASSAYGTRTSGANVLTF. The CDR3 DNA reads as TGTGCCAGCAGTGCTTATGGGACTAGGACCTCTGGGGCCAACGTCCTGACTTTC.